This T cell receptor (beta chain) comes out of a study of cytomegalovirus exposure and HLA in healthy donors. In the study overall: Prior work identified around 120 million unique TCR beta sequences in 190 million or so T cells. Study-level points and caveats: While the bulk of TCR sequences proved rare, some public TCRs turned up in many donors.

Concerning this clone: The antigen remains undetermined.

CDR3 length: 14 residues. Trimming took 8 bases from V and 0 from J, leaving 14 bases between them. Germline-derived CDR1 and CDR2 are MDHEN and SYDVKM. Researchers ran the PCR with 60 Vbeta and 13 Jbeta primers. Method: immunoSEQ multiplex PCR; TCRdb's copy keeps in-frame clones and lacks some. The profile covers 200,000 to 250,000 clones, with approximately 82% appearing a single time and 0.63% taken by the ten largest. J is TRBJ2-7 and V is TRBV28, with a tentative D call TRBD2 (7 bases). Sequencing input: PBMCs. The TCR originated in a man younger than 35 in good health and CMV-seronegative. The CDR3 reads CASYTGGSSYEQYF. DNA for the CDR3: TGTGCCAGCTACACGGGGGGCAGCTCCTACGAGCAGTACTTC.